The clone carrying this TCR beta chain was picked up one time. The antigen is not known. The sample belongs to a study of vaccination effects on CD4 cells after COVID-19. In the ViraFEST assay, antigen-specific CD4+ clonotypes were identified by expansion after peptide-pool stimulation. Researchers isolated CD4+ T cells once ten to eleven days of culture had elapsed. Absence of prior SARS-CoV-2 infection characterized the vaccine recipients, who showed negative nucleocapsid antibodies. Wells each received 1.5 million to 2.5 million PBMC, cultured with roughly 9.4 IU/ml IL-2 and roughly 10 ug/ml peptides. The CDR3 extends over 16 amino acids. V shed 3 bases, J shed 5 bases, and the junction held 7 bases outside the gene matches. Per germline, CDR1 LGHNA and CDR2 YNFKEQ. Repertoires were generated with immunoSEQ multiplex PCR, while TCRdb's copy carries only in-frame clones and drops some. This table holds 62,000 or so clones, roughly 80% found once.

This sample comprised CD4+ T cells from PBMCs cultured with SARS-CoV-2 spike peptides, obtained before COVID-19 vaccination. The clonotype was recovered from a human donor who received a COVID-19 vaccine. The chain recombines TRBV4-2 with TRBJ2-5; the match to TRBD2 covers 12 bases. CDR3 residues: CASSQVLAGGPETQYF. The CDR3 DNA follows: TGTGCCAGCAGCCAGGTTCTAGCGGGGGGGCCGGAGACCCAGTACTTC.